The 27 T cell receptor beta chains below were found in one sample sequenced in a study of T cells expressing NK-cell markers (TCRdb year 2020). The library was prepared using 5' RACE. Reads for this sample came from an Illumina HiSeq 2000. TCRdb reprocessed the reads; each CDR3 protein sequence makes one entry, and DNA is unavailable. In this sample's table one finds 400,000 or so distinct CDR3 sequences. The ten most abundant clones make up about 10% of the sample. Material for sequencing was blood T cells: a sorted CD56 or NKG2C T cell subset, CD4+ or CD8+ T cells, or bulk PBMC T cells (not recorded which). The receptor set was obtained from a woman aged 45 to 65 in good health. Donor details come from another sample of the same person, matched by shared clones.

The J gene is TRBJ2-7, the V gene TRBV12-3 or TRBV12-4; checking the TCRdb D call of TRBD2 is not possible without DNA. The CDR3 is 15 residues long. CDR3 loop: CASSSTSATPYEQYF.

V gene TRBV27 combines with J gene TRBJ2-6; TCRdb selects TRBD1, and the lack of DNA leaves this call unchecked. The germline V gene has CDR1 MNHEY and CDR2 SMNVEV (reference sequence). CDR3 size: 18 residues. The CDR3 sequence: CASSSRGVPFSGANVLTF.

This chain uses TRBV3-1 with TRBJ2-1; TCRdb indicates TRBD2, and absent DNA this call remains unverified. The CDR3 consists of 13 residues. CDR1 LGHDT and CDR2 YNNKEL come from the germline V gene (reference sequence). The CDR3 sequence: CASSQAGLPEQFF.

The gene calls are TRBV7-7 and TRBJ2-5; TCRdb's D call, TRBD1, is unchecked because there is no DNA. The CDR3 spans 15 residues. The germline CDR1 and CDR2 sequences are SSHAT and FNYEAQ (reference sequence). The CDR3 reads CASSLEAGQGVTQYF.

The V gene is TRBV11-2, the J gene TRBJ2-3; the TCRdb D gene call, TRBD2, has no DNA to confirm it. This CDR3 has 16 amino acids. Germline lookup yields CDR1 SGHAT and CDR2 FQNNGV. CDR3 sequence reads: CASSLVVAGGPDTQYF.

This CDR3 is CSTQAADTQYF. The chain has TRBV29-1 and TRBJ2-3; TCRdb picks TRBD2, but there is no DNA to check that call. The germline gives CDR1 SQVTM, CDR2 ANQGSEA. The CDR3 spans 11 residues.

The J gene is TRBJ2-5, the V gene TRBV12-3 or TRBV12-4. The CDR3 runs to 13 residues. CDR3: CASSLTRRETQYF.

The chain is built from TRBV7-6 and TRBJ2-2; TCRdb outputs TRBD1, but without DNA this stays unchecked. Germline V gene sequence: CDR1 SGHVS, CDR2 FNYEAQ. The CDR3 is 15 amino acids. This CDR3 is CASSPRERYTGELFF. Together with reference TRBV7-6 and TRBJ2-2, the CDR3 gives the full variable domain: GAGVSQSPRYKVTKRGQDVALRCDPISGHVSLYWYRQALGQGPEFLTYFNYEAQQDKSGLPNDRFSAERPEGSISTLTIQRTEQRDSAMYRCASSPRERYTGELFFGEGSRLTVL.

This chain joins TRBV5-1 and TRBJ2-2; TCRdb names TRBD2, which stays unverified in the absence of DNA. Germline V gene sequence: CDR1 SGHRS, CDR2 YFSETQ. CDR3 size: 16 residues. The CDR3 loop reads CASSLVSSGNTGELFF.

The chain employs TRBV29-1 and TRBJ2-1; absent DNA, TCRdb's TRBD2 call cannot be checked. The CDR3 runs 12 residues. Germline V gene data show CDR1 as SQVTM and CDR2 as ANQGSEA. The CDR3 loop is CSAGATSGVQFF.

CDR3 loop: CASSSPTSGRPSISGEQYF. V gene TRBV6-6 combines with J gene TRBJ2-7; TCRdb outputs TRBD2, but without DNA this stays unchecked. CDR3 length equals 19 residues. The germline gives CDR1 MNHNY, CDR2 SVGAGI (reference sequence).

The CDR3 reads CASSQLGSGADEKLFF. The chain combines TRBV4-2 with TRBJ1-4; TCRdb indicates TRBD1, and absent DNA this call remains unverified. Germline lookup yields CDR1 LGHNA and CDR2 YNFKEQ. CDR3 length equals 16 residues.

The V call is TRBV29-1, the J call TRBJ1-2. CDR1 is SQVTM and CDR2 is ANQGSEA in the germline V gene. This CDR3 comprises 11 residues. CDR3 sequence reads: CSVEGGDGYTF.

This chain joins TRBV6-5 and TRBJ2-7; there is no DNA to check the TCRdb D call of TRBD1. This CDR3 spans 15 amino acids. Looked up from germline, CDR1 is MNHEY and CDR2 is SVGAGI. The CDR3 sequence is CASSPPGQVATEQYF.

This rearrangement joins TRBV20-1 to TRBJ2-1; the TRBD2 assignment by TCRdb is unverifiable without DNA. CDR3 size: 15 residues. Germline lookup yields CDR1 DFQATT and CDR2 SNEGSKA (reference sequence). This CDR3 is CSASAGTSGSGEQFF.

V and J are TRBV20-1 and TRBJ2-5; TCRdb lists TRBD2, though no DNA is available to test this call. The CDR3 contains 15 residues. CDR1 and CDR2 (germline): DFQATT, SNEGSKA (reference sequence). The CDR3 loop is CSASFSAGPGETQYF.

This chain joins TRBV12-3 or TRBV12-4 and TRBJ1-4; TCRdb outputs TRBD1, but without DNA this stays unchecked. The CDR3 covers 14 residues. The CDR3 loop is CASSFVGPNEKLFF.

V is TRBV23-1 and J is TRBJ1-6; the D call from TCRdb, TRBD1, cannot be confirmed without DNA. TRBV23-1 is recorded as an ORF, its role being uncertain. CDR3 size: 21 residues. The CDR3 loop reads CASSQYFSGTGSDSYNSPLHF.

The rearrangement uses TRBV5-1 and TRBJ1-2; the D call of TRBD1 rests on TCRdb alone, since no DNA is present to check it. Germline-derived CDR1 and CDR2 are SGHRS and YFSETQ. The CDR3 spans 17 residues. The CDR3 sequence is CASSLDAGTGGDYGYTF.

The chain's CDR3 is CASTRGTYGYTF. V and J are TRBV6-5 and TRBJ1-2; lacking DNA, the TRBD1 call made by TCRdb goes unchecked. CDR1 MNHEY and CDR2 SVGAGI come from the germline V gene. The CDR3 has 12 residues.

The CDR3 loop reads CAFQKGPGANVLTF. This chain links TRBV7-9 with TRBJ2-6. CDR1 and CDR2 (germline): SEHNR, FQNEAQ (reference sequence). This CDR3 has 14 residues.

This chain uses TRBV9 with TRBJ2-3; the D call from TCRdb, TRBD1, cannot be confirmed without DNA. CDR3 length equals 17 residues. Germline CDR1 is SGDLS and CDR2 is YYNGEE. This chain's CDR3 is CASSVERTGGNTDTQYF. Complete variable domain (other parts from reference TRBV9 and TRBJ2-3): DSGVTQTPKHLITATGQRVTLRCSPRSGDLSVYWYQQSLDQGLQFLIQYYNGEERAKGNILERFSAQQFPDLHSELNLSSLELGDSALYFCASSVERTGGNTDTQYFGPGTRLTVL.

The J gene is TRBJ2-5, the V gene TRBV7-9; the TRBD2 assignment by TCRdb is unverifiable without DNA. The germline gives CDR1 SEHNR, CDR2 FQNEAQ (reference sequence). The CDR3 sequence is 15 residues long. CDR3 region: CASSWTLAGIETQYF.

The CDR3 loop is CASSPTGFHQPQHF. The V and J genes are TRBV12-3 or TRBV12-4 and TRBJ1-5; TCRdb lists TRBD1, though no DNA is available to test this call. The CDR3 extends over 14 amino acids.

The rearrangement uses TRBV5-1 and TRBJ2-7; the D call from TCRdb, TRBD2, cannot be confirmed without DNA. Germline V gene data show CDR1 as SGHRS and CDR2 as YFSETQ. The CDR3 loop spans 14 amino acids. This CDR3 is CASSPGLAAGEQYF.

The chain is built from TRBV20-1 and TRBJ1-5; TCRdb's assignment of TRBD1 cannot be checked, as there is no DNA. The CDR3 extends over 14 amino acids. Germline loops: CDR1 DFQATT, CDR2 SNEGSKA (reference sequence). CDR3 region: CSAKDRGSNQPQHF.

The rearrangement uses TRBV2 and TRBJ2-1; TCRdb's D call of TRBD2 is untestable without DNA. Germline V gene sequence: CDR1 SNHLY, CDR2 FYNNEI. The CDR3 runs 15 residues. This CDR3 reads CASSERGVPLNEQFF.